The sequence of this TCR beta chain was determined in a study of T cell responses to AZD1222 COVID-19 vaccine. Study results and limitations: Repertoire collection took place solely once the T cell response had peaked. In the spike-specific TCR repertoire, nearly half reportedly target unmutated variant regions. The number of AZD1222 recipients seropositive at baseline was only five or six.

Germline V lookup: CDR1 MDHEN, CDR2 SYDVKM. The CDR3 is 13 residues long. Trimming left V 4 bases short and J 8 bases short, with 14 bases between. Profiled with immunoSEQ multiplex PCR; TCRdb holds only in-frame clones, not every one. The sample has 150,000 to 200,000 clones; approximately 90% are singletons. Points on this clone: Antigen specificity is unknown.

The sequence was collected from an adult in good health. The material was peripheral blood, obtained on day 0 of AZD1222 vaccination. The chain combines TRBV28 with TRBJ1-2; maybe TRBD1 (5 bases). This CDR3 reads CASSSQGRGGYTF. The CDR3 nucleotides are TGTGCCAGCAGTTCGCAGGGACGAGGGGGCTACACCTTC.